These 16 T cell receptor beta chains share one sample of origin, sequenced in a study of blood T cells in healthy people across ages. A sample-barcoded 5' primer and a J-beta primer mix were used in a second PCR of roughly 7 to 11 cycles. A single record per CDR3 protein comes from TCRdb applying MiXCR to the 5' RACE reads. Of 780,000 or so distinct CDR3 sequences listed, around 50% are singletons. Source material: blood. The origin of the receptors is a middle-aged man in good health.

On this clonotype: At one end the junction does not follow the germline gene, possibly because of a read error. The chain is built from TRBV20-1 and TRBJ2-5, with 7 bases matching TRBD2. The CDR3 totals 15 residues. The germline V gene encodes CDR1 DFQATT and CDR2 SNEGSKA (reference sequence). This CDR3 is CSAGGLAEVQGTQYF. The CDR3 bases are TGCAGTGCTGGCGGGCTAGCGGAGGTCCAAGGGACCCAGTACTTC.

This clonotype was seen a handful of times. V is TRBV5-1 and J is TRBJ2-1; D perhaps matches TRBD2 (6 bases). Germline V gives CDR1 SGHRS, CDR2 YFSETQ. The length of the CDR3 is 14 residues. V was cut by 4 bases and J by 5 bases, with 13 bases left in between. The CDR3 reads CASSPGTQNNEQFF. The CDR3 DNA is TGCGCCAGCAGCCCCGGGACTCAAAACAATGAGCAGTTCTTC.

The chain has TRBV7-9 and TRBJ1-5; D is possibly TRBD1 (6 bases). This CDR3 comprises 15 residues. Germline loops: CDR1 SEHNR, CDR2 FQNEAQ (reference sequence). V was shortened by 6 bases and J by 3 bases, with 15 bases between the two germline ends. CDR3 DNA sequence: TGTGCCAGCAGTCCGGGGGGGCAGATCAATCAGCCCCAGCATTTT. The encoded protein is CASSPGGQINQPQHF.

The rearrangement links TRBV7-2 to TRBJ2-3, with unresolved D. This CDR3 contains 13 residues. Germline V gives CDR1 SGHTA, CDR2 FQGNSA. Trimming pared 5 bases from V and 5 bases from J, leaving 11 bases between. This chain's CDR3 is CASSVISRDTQYF. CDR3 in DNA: TGTGCCAGCAGCGTAATCTCCAGAGATACGCAGTATTTT.

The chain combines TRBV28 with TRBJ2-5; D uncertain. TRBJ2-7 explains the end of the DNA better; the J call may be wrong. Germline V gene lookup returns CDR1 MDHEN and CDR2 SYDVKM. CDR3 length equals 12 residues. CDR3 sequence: CASSTDVYEQYF. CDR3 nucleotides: TGTGCCAGCAGCACCGACGTCTACGAGCAGTACTTC.

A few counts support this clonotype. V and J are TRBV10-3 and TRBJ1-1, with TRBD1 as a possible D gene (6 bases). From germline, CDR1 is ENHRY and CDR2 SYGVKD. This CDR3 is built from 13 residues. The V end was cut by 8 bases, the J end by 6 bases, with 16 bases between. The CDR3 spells CAIGWGLSSEAFF. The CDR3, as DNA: TGTGCCATCGGATGGGGGCTTTCCTCTGAAGCTTTCTTT.

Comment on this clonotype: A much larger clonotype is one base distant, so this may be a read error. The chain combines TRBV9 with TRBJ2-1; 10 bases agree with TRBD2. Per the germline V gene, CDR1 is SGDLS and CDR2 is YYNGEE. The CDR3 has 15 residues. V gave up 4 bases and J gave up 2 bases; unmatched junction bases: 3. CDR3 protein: CASSPSGSTYNEQFF. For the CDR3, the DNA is TGTGCCAGCAGCCCTAGCGGGAGCACCTACAATGAGCAGTTCTTC.

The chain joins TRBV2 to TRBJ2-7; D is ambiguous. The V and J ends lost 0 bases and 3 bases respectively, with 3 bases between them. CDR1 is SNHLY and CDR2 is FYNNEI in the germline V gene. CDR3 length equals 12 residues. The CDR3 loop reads CASSEANYEQYF. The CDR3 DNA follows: TGTGCCAGCAGTGAAGCAAACTACGAGCAGTACTTC.

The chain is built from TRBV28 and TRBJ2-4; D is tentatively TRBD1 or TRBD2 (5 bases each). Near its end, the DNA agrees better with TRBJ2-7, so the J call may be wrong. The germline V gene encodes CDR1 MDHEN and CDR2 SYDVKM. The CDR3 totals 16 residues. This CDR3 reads CASSSGPGRPSYEQYF. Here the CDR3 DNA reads TGTGCCAGCAGTTCGGGCCCGGGACGGCCCTCCTACGAGCAGTACTTC.

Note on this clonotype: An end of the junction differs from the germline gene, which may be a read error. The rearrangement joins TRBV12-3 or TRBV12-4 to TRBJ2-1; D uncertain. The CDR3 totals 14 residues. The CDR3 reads CASTLTYRYSEQFF. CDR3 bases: TGTGCCAGCACCCTGACGTATAGGTACAGTGAGCAGTTCTTC.

CDR3 protein: CASSQVPLRARGYGYTF. CDR3 in DNA: TGCGCCAGCAGCCAAGTACCCCTTAGGGCCAGGGGCTATGGCTACACCTTC. The genes are TRBV4-3 and TRBJ1-2; tentative D call: TRBD1 (6 bases). V lost 1 base, J lost 4 bases, and 19 bases lay in between. CDR1 is LGHNA and CDR2 is YSLEER in the germline V gene. The CDR3 totals 17 residues.

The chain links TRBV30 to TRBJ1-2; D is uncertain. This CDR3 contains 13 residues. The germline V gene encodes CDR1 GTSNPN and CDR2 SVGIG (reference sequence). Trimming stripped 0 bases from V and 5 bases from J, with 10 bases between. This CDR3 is CAWSVYGRYGYTF. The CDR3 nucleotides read TGTGCCTGGAGTGTATACGGGAGATATGGCTACACCTTC.

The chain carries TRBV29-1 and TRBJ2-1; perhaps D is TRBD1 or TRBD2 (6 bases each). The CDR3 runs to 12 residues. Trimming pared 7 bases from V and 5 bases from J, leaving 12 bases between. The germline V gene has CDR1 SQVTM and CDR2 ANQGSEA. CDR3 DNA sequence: TGCAGCGGGGGGGCAATCGACAATGAGCAGTTCTTC. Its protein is CSGGAIDNEQFF.

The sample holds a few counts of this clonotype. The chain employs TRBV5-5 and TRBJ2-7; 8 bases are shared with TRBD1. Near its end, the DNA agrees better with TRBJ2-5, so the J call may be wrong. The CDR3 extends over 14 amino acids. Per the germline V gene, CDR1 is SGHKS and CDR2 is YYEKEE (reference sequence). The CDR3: CASSATGVAETQYF. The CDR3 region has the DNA TGTGCCAGCAGCGCGACAGGGGTCGCAGAGACCCAGTACTTC.

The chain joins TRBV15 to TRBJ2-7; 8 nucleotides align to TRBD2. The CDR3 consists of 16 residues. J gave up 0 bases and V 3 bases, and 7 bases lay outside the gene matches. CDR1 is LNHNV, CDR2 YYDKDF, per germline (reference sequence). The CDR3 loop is CATSSYLAGFSYEQYF. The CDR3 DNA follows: TGTGCCACCAGCAGTTATCTAGCGGGCTTCTCCTACGAGCAGTACTTC.

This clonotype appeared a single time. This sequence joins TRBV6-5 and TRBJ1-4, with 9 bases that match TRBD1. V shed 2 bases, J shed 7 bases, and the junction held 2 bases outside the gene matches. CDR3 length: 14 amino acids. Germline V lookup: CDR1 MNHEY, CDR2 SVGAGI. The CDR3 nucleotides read TGTGCCAGCAGTTACCGGGACAGGGTTGAAAAACTGTTTTTT. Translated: CASSYRDRVEKLFF.